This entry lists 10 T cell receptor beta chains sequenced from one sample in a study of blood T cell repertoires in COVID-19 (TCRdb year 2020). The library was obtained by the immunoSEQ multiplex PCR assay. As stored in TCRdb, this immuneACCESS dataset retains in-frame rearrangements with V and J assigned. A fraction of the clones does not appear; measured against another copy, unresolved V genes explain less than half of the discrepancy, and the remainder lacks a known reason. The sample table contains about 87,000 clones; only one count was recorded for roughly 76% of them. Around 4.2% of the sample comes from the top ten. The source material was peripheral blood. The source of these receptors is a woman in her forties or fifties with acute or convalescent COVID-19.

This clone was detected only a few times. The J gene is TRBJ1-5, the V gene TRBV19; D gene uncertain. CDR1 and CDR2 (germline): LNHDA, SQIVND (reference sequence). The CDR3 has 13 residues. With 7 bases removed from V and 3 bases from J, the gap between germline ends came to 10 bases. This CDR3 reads CASNGQFNQPQHF. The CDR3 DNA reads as TGTGCCAGTAATGGGCAGTTCAATCAGCCCCAGCATTTT.

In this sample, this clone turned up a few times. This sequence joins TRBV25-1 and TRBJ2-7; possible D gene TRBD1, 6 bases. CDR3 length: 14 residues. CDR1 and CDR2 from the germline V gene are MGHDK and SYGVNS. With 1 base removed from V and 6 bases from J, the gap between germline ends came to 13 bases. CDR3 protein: CASSESWGHAEQYF. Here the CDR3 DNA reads TGTGCCAGCAGTGAATCCTGGGGGCACGCCGAGCAGTACTTC.

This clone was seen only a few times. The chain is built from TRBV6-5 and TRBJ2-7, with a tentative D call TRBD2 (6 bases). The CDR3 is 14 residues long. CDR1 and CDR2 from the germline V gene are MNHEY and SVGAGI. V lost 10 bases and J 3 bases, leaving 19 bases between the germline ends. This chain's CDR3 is CATSAPGGNYEQYF. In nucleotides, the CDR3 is TGTGCCACAAGCGCCCCCGGGGGAAACTACGAGCAGTACTTC.

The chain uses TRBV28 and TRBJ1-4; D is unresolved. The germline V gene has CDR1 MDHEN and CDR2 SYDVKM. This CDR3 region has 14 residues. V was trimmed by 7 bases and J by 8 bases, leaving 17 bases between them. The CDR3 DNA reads TGTGCCAGCACCGACGGGGTCTTTGGCGAAAAACTGTTTTTT. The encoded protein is CASTDGVFGEKLFF.

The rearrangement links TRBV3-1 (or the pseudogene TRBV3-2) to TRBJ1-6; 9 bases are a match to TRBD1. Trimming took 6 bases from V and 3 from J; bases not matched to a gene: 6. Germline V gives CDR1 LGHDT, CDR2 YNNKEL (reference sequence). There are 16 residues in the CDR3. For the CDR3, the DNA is TGTGCCAGCAGTCATTCGACAGGGGGCTATAATTCACCCCTCCACTTT. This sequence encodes CASSHSTGGYNSPLHF.

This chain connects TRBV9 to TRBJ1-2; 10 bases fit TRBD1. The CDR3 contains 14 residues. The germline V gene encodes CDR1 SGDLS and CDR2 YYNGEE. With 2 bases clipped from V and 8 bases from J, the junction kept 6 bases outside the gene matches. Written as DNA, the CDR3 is TGTGCCAGCAGCGTGGGGACAGGGGTTCGGGGCTACACCTTC. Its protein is CASSVGTGVRGYTF.

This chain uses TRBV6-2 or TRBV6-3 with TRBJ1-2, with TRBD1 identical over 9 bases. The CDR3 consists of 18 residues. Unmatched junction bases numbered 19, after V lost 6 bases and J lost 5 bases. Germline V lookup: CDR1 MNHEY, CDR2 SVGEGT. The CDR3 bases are TGTGCCAGCAGCAACAACCTAATAAGTACCGGGACAGGGTATGGCTACACCTTC. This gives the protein CASSNNLISTGTGYGYTF.

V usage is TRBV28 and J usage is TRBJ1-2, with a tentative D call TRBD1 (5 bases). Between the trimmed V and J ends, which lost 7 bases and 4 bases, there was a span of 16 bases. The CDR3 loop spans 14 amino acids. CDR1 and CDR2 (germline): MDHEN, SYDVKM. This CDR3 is CASTQGQGSYGYTF. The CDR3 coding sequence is TGTGCCAGCACCCAAGGTCAGGGTAGCTATGGCTACACCTTC.

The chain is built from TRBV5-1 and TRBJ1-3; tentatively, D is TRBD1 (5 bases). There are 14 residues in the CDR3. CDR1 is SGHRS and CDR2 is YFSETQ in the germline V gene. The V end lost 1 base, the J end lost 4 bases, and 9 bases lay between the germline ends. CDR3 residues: CASSLSGEGNTIYF. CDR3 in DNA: TGCGCCAGCAGCTTGTCGGGGGAGGGAAACACCATATATTTT.

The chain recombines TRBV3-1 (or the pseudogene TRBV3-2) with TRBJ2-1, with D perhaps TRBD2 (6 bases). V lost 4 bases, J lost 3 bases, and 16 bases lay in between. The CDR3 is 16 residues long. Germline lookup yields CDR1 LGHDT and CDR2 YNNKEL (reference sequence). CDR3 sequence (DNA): TGTGCCAGCAGCCCCTTAACTAGCCGTCGCTACAATGAGCAGTTCTTC. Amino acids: CASSPLTSRRYNEQFF.